Below, 10 T cell receptor beta chains from the same sample are listed, as sequenced in a study of T cells after yellow fever vaccination. MiXCR, applied by TCRdb to the 5' RACE reads, yields one record per CDR3 protein. Of a few hundred thousand distinct CDR3 sequences listed, roughly 4.3% are singletons. The source material was PBMCs, sampled 5 days after the yellow fever booster vaccination. The source of these receptors is a man younger than 30 who received the YFV17D yellow fever vaccine.

This clonotype was counted ten times or more. The chain recombines TRBV6-2 or TRBV6-3 with TRBJ2-1, with 15 bases that match TRBD2. From germline, CDR1 is MNHEY and CDR2 SVGEGT. CDR3 length: 19 residues. V trimming: 5 bases; J trimming: 7 bases; junction bases outside the gene matches: 15. The CDR3 region has the DNA TGTGCCAGCAGTACCCCCTTCCGGACTAGCGGGAGGGCCCTAAATGAGCAGTTCTTC. Residues: CASSTPFRTSGRALNEQFF.

This chain connects TRBV6-5 to TRBJ1-5, with D tentatively TRBD1 (5 bases). The V gene lost 0 bases and the J gene lost 7 bases, with 13 bases spanning the gap. In germline, CDR1 is MNHEY, CDR2 SVGAGI. The CDR3 consists of 15 residues. CDR3 sequence reads: CASSYSSQGGQPQHF. As DNA, the CDR3 is TGTGCCAGCAGTTACTCGAGCCAGGGCGGACAGCCCCAGCATTTT.

CDR3 sequence reads: CASSQALGQLLKDSPLHF. As DNA, the CDR3 is TGTGCCAGCAGCCAGGCCCTAGGACAGCTTCTTAAAGATTCACCCCTCCACTTT. The rearrangement links TRBV4-2 to TRBJ1-6, with TRBD1 as a possible D gene (6 bases). The CDR3 is 18 amino acids. Trimming took off 3 bases at V and 8 bases at J, with 23 bases between the two ends. CDR1 LGHNA and CDR2 YNFKEQ come from the germline V gene.

This clonotype was detected only a few times. This chain connects TRBV12-3 or TRBV12-4 to TRBJ2-6, with D maybe TRBD1 (5 bases). V lost 6 bases, J lost 0 bases, and 12 bases lay in between. The CDR3 has 16 amino acids. The CDR3 is CASSADSSSGANVLTF. CDR3 DNA sequence: TGTGCCAGCAGCGCTGACAGCTCCTCTGGGGCCAACGTCCTGACTTTC.

For the CDR3, the DNA is TGCGCCAGCAGCTTGGTCGACAGGGCGGGAAATGAGCAGTTCTTC. It codes for CASSLVDRAGNEQFF. The chain employs TRBV5-1 and TRBJ2-1; D is possibly TRBD1 (7 bases). Germline values: CDR1 SGHRS, CDR2 YFSETQ. The length of the CDR3 is 15 residues. Trimming removed 0 bases at V and 7 bases at J, with 14 bases between.

The V call is TRBV5-4, the J call TRBJ2-2; D is unclear. Trimming removed 0 bases at V and 10 bases at J, with 10 bases between. The CDR3 extends over 13 amino acids. Germline V lookup: CDR1 SGHNT, CDR2 YYREEE (reference sequence). DNA of the CDR3: TGTGCCAGCAGCTTGGACCCGGCCCCGGAGCTGTTTTTT. Amino acid sequence: CASSLDPAPELFF.

This clonotype was observed many times. The J gene is TRBJ2-1, the V gene TRBV5-5; 9 nucleotides match TRBD2. This CDR3 region has 16 residues. Germline CDR1 and CDR2: SGHKS and YYEKEE (reference sequence). Trimming cost V 2 bases and J 0 bases; bases outside gene matches: 3. CDR3 coding DNA: TGTGCCAGCAGCTTAGCGGGGGGCCCCTCCTACAATGAGCAGTTCTTC. It encodes CASSLAGGPSYNEQFF.

The genes are TRBV6-6 and TRBJ1-1, with 8 positions matching TRBD1. Looked up from germline, CDR1 is MNHNY and CDR2 is SVGAGI (reference sequence). The V segment lost 4 bases and the J segment 3 bases; nucleotides outside the gene matches: 7. CDR3 length: 15 residues. CDR3 nucleotides: TGTGCCAGCAGTTTAGGACAGGGACTGTACACTGAAGCTTTCTTT. Protein: CASSLGQGLYTEAFF.

This clonotype occurred a few times. The rearrangement joins TRBV6-6 to TRBJ2-7; 8 positions agree with TRBD1. This CDR3 has 14 residues. After removal of 6 bases from V and 6 bases from J, the junction contained 10 bases not matched to a gene. Germline V lookup: CDR1 MNHNY, CDR2 SVGAGI (reference sequence). CDR3: CASSSTGGRSEQYV. CDR3 coding DNA: TGTGCCAGCAGCAGCACAGGGGGAAGGAGCGAGCAGTACGTC.

The chain carries TRBV7-9 and TRBJ2-5, with 10 bases identical to TRBD1. The J segment lost 2 bases and the V segment lost 5 bases, leaving 11 bases of the junction unmatched. This CDR3 comprises 17 residues. Germline assignment: CDR1 SEHNR and CDR2 FQNEAQ (reference sequence). The CDR3 here is CASSPRTGGTIQETQYF. The CDR3 DNA reads as TGTGCCAGCAGCCCGAGGACAGGGGGAACAATACAAGAGACCCAGTACTTC.